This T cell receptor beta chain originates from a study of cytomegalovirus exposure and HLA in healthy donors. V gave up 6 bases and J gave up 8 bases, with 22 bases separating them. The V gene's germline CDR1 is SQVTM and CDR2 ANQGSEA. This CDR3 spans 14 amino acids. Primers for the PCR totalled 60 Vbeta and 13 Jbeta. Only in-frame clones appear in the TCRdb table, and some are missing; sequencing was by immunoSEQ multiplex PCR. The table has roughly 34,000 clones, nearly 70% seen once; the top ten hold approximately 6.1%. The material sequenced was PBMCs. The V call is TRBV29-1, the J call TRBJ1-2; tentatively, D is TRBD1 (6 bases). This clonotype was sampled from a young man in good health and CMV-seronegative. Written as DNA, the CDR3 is TGCAGCGTCAAAGAGGGGGGGAAATCGGAAGGCTACACCTTC. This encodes CSVKEGGKSEGYTF.